The 15 T cell receptor beta chains reported below all come from one sample, sequenced in a study of cytomegalovirus exposure and HLA in healthy donors. Assay used: immunoSEQ multiplex PCR; TCRdb lists only in-frame clones, some missing. The table has tens of thousands of clones, roughly 96% seen once; the top ten hold about 2.4%. Sequences were obtained from PBMCs. These receptors came from a man in his late teens or twenties in good health and CMV-seronegative.

The chain is built from TRBV6-6 and TRBJ1-3; 9 bases are shared with TRBD1. Unmatched junction bases numbered 8, after V lost 8 bases and J lost 6 bases. CDR1 and CDR2 from the germline V gene are MNHNY and SVGAGI (reference sequence). CDR3 size: 14 residues. CDR3 nucleotides: TGTGCCAGCGGCTACAGGGGGCGCGAAAACACCATATATTTT. Its protein is CASGYRGRENTIYF.

The chain is built from TRBV19 and TRBJ1-1; TRBD1 aligns across 8 bases. The V and J ends lost 3 bases and 7 bases, in that order; junction bases with no gene match: 4. The germline V gene encodes CDR1 LNHDA and CDR2 SQIVND (reference sequence). The CDR3 spans 13 residues. CDR3 region: CASSIQGAGEAFF. CDR3 nucleotide sequence: TGTGCCAGTAGTATTCAGGGGGCGGGTGAAGCTTTCTTT.

This clone has just one count. The chain uses TRBV9 and TRBJ2-7; the match to TRBD2 covers 9 bases. Germline CDR1 reads SGDLS; CDR2 reads YYNGEE. V trimming: 3 bases; J trimming: 3 bases; junction bases outside the gene matches: 10. The CDR3 contains 16 residues. The CDR3 coding sequence is TGTGCCAGCAGCGCCCTCGGGACTAGCTTATACTACGAGCAGTACTTC. It encodes CASSALGTSLYYEQYF.

This chain uses TRBV19 with TRBJ1-5; no clear D. This CDR3 is 12 amino acids long. The germline V gene has CDR1 LNHDA and CDR2 SQIVND (reference sequence). V lost 5 bases to trimming and J lost 8 bases, with 10 bases between them. The DNA of the CDR3 is TGTGCCAGTAGTTCGTCCGGGGAGCCCCAGCATTTT. This codes for CASSSSGEPQHF. Filled out from reference TRBV19 and TRBJ1-5, the complete variable domain reads DGGITQSPKYLFRKEGQNVTLSCEQNLNHDAMYWYRQDPGQGLRLIYYSQIVNDFQKGDIAEGYSVSREKKESFPLTVTSAQKNPTAFYLCASSSSGEPQHFGDGTRLSIL.

The rearrangement links TRBV14 to TRBJ2-1, with D tentatively TRBD2 (6 bases). Trimming took off 1 base at V and 4 bases at J, with 11 bases between the two ends. This CDR3 is 15 amino acids long. The germline CDR1 and CDR2 sequences are SGHDN and FVKESK. CDR3 region: CASSQGTGAYNEQFF. CDR3 coding DNA: TGTGCCAGCAGCCAAGGTACGGGAGCATACAATGAGCAGTTCTTC. Looking up the rest from reference TRBV14 and TRBJ2-1 gives the full variable domain: EAGVTQFPSHSVIEKGQTVTLRCDPISGHDNLYWYRRVMGKEIKFLLHFVKESKQDESGMPNNRFLAERTGGTYSTLKVQPAELEDSGVYFCASSQGTGAYNEQFFGPGTRLTVL.

The V call is TRBV11-2, the J call TRBJ2-1, with a possible D match to TRBD1 (5 bases). The CDR3 spans 13 residues. V gave up 4 bases and J gave up 5 bases, with 9 bases separating them. CDR1 and CDR2 from the germline V gene are SGHAT and FQNNGV. The CDR3 sequence is CASSYGQNNEQFF. The CDR3 region has the DNA TGTGCCAGCAGCTACGGACAAAACAATGAGCAGTTCTTC. The full variable domain, with the rest looked up from reference TRBV11-2 and TRBJ2-1, is EAGVAQSPRYKIIEKRQSVAFWCNPISGHATLYWYQQILGQGPKLLIQFQNNGVVDDSQLPKDRFSAERLKGVDSTLKIQPAKLEDSAVYLCASSYGQNNEQFFGPGTRLTVL.

V usage is TRBV28 and J usage is TRBJ2-7; D may be TRBD2 (5 bases). The CDR3 runs 14 residues. The V and J ends lost 3 bases and 5 bases respectively, with 14 bases between them. In germline, CDR1 is MDHEN, CDR2 SYDVKM. The CDR3 here is CASSLTGESNEQYF. In nucleotides, the CDR3 is TGTGCCAGCAGTTTGACCGGGGAGTCCAACGAGCAGTACTTC.

The J gene is TRBJ1-1, the V gene TRBV6-5, with a tentative D call TRBD1 (5 bases). The CDR3 totals 12 residues. V was pared by 8 bases and J by 5 bases, with 12 bases between. Germline V lookup: CDR1 MNHEY, CDR2 SVGAGI. CDR3 DNA: TGTGCCAGCTCCCAGGGTTGGACTGAAGCTTTCTTT. The encoded protein is CASSQGWTEAFF.

This chain joins TRBV6-1 and TRBJ1-2; D not certain. This CDR3 is built from 16 residues. Looked up from germline, CDR1 is MNHNS and CDR2 is SASEGT. The V end was cut by 2 bases, the J end by 0 bases, with 13 bases between. The chain's CDR3 is CASSEMAVITNYGYTF. The CDR3 DNA sequence: TGTGCCAGCAGTGAAATGGCAGTGATCACTAACTATGGCTACACCTTC.

The chain combines TRBV6-1 with TRBJ2-5; 9 bases map to TRBD1. The CDR3 consists of 13 residues. The V gene end was trimmed by 4 bases and the J gene end by 9 bases; junction bases not matched to a gene: 6. CDR1 and CDR2 (germline): MNHNS, SASEGT. CDR3 nucleotide sequence: TGTGCCAGCAGTGGGGACAGGGCGCGGTCCCAGTACTTC. Residues: CASSGDRARSQYF.

This clone showed up just once. The genes are TRBV6-5 and TRBJ1-2; D is uncertain. V was shortened by 10 bases and J by 5 bases, with 17 bases between the two germline ends. The CDR3 spans 13 residues. The germline gives CDR1 MNHEY, CDR2 SVGAGI. The CDR3 DNA reads TGTGCCACCGGACCGACGCGGGCGTATGGCTACACCTTC. It yields the protein CATGPTRAYGYTF.

CDR3 coding DNA: TGTGCCAGCTCGAGGAAAGGAGCTACCGGGACTAGCGGACCGGGCACCGGGGAGCTGTTTTTT. Protein: CASSRKGATGTSGPGTGELFF. The rearrangement links TRBV18 to TRBJ2-2; 11 nucleotides line up with TRBD2. There are 21 residues in the CDR3. The germline gives CDR1 KGHSH, CDR2 LQKENI. V lost 6 bases, J lost 4 bases, and 22 bases stayed unmatched.

This chain uses TRBV28 with TRBJ1-3, with TRBD1 matching over 7 bases. Germline-derived CDR1 and CDR2 are MDHEN and SYDVKM. The CDR3 runs 14 residues. Trimming removed 7 bases from V and 3 bases from J; junction bases left unmatched: 6. In DNA form, the CDR3 reads TGTGCCAGCATCACAGGGGATAGTGGAAACACCATATATTTT. It codes for CASITGDSGNTIYF.

V usage is TRBV6-1 and J usage is TRBJ1-1; 7 positions agree with TRBD1. With V trimmed by 5 bases and J by 5 bases, 8 bases remained unmatched. This CDR3 region has 14 residues. In germline, CDR1 is MNHNS, CDR2 SASEGT. The CDR3 here is CASSPQEGATEAFF. In DNA, the CDR3 is TGTGCCAGCAGTCCCCAAGAGGGGGCGACTGAAGCTTTCTTT.

The J gene is TRBJ2-2, the V gene TRBV5-4; TRBD2 might be the D (5 bases). The CDR3 has 14 amino acids. The V end lost 7 bases, the J end lost 7 bases, and 17 bases lay between the germline ends. The germline V gene encodes CDR1 SGHNT and CDR2 YYREEE (reference sequence). CDR3 amino acids: CASSGETLHGELFF. The CDR3 coding sequence is TGTGCCAGCTCCGGGGAGACCCTCCACGGGGAGCTGTTTTTT.